A single sample gave rise to the 26 T cell receptor beta chains below, sequenced in a study of blood T cell repertoires in COVID-19. The method was immunoSEQ multiplex PCR; TCRdb's version includes in-frame clones alone and lacks a portion of them. Here the sample spans about 300,000 clones, approximately 89% being singletons. Sequencing input: peripheral blood. The receptor set was obtained from a woman in her 30s with COVID-19, enrolled during active disease.

This clone came up once. The CDR3: CASQNNRDSEYNEQFF. DNA of the CDR3: TGTGCCAGCCAAAACAACCGGGACAGTGAATACAATGAGCAGTTCTTC. The rearrangement links TRBV2 to TRBJ2-1; 7 nucleotides match TRBD1. Trimming at V came to 8 bases and at J to 4 bases, leaving 14 bases not matched to a gene. The germline V gene encodes CDR1 SNHLY and CDR2 FYNNEI. This CDR3 is 16 amino acids long.

The genes are TRBV5-5 and TRBJ1-3; D gene uncertain. Trimming took off 0 bases at V and 0 bases at J, with 7 bases between the two ends. There are 15 residues in the CDR3. The germline gives CDR1 SGHKS, CDR2 YYEKEE (reference sequence). CDR3 sequence (DNA): TGTGCCAGCAGCTTGGTGCCGGGCTCTGGAAACACCATATATTTT. It encodes CASSLVPGSGNTIYF.

This chain uses TRBV7-6 with TRBJ2-1, with D possibly matching TRBD1 (5 bases). Germline V gives CDR1 SGHVS, CDR2 FNYEAQ. V was cut by 5 bases and J by 4 bases, with 9 bases left in between. The CDR3 contains 13 residues. Here the CDR3 DNA reads TGTGCCAGCAGCGCTGACAGTTACAATGAGCAGTTCTTC. Protein product: CASSADSYNEQFF.

This sequence joins TRBV7-8 and TRBJ2-5, with no clear D. This CDR3 has 12 amino acids. V was shortened by 1 base and J by 9 bases, with 9 bases between the two germline ends. CDR1 and CDR2 from the germline V gene are SGHVS and FQNEAQ. In DNA, the CDR3 is TGTGCCAGCAGCTTAGACAGCCCTCCCCAGTACTTC. Its protein is CASSLDSPPQYF.

The chain couples TRBV4-2 to TRBJ1-5; 7 nucleotides match TRBD1. Germline CDR1 reads LGHNA; CDR2 reads YNFKEQ. The CDR3 spans 15 residues. The V and J ends lost 4 bases and 2 bases, in that order; junction bases with no gene match: 5. This CDR3 is CASSLHRGGNQPQHF. The CDR3 DNA reads TGTGCCAGCAGCCTGCACAGGGGTGGCAATCAGCCCCAGCATTTT.

The count of this clone is one. The rearrangement links TRBV5-1 to TRBJ1-1; D is possibly TRBD1 (5 bases). This CDR3 is 14 amino acids long. Trimming removed 8 bases at V and 2 bases at J, with 16 bases between. Germline V CDR1 and CDR2: SGHRS, YFSETQ. The DNA for the CDR3 is TGCGCCAGTAAGCTGGGGCCTACTAACACTGAAGCTTTCTTT. Its translation is CASKLGPTNTEAFF.

The rearrangement uses TRBV9 and TRBJ2-7; 10 positions agree with TRBD2. CDR3 size: 14 residues. The germline V gene encodes CDR1 SGDLS and CDR2 YYNGEE. Trimming cost V 4 bases and J 4 bases; bases outside gene matches: 5. The chain's CDR3 is CASSPAGGFYEQYF. The CDR3 region has the DNA TGTGCCAGCAGCCCAGCGGGGGGGTTTTACGAGCAGTACTTC.

This clone has a single count. The J gene is TRBJ1-6, the V gene TRBV12-3 or TRBV12-4; 7 positions agree with TRBD1. Germline trimming cut 5 bases from V and 13 bases from J; bases unmatched to any gene: 8. This CDR3 has 13 amino acids. For the CDR3, the DNA is TGTGCCAGCAGTGCAGACGACAGGGCGCCCCTCCACTTT. Protein sequence: CASSADDRAPLHF.

This clone was detected once. The chain couples TRBV11-3 to TRBJ2-1, with D perhaps matching TRBD1 (5 bases). The CDR3 consists of 16 residues. In germline, CDR1 is SGHNT, CDR2 YENEEA. V dropped 4 bases and J dropped 4 bases, with 17 bases sitting between them. The DNA for the CDR3 is TGTGCCAGCAGCTCCCCTCAGCGAACAGGATACAATGAGCAGTTCTTC. Translated, it gives CASSSPQRTGYNEQFF.

The rearrangement links TRBV21-1 to TRBJ1-6; the D call of TRBD1 is as the table states it, not checked on the DNA. TRBV21-1 is a known pseudogene. The CDR3 is 14 amino acids. As DNA, the CDR3 is TGTGCCAGCAGTTCTCAGGGGGCAAAATCACCCCTCCACTTT. The encoded protein is CASSSQGAKSPLHF.

The chain employs TRBV5-1 and TRBJ1-2; D remains ambiguous. CDR3 size: 12 residues. The germline V gene has CDR1 SGHRS and CDR2 YFSETQ. V lost 4 bases and J 4 bases, leaving 8 bases between the germline ends. Written as DNA, the CDR3 is TGCGCCAGCAGCCCCAGTGGCTATGGCTACACCTTC. This translates into CASSPSGYGYTF.

The V and J genes are TRBV27 and TRBJ1-6; TRBD1 agrees at 8 bases. Per the germline V gene, CDR1 is MNHEY and CDR2 is SMNVEV (reference sequence). The CDR3 spans 14 residues. V was pared by 5 bases and J by 10 bases, with 7 bases of the junction left unmatched. DNA for the CDR3: TGTGCCAGCAGTATACGGGACAGGCTATCACCCCTCCACTTT. Encoded protein: CASSIRDRLSPLHF.

This clone has a single count. This chain joins TRBV5-4 and TRBJ1-1; 12 bases fit TRBD1. V shed 4 bases, J shed 5 bases, and the junction held 6 bases outside the gene matches. This CDR3 region has 15 residues. Looked up from germline, CDR1 is SGHNT and CDR2 is YYREEE (reference sequence). CDR3 DNA: TGTGCCAGCAGCCAGGGACAGGGGGCGGTTACTGAAGCTTTCTTT. Amino acid sequence: CASSQGQGAVTEAFF.

This chain joins TRBV3-1 (or the pseudogene TRBV3-2) and TRBJ2-5; the match to TRBD2 covers 8 bases. Germline V CDR1 and CDR2: LGHDT, YNNKEL (reference sequence). Trimming cost V 10 bases and J 1 base; bases outside gene matches: 14. This CDR3 contains 16 residues. The DNA for the CDR3 is TGTGCCACACGGGGGGGGGCTACTTTATTCCAAGAGACCCAGTACTTC. Protein sequence: CATRGGATLFQETQYF.

The chain uses TRBV19 and TRBJ2-4; D possibly corresponds to TRBD1 (5 bases). There are 16 residues in the CDR3. Between the trimmed V and J ends, which lost 5 bases and 8 bases, there was a span of 22 bases. Germline loops: CDR1 LNHDA, CDR2 SQIVND (reference sequence). CDR3 DNA sequence: TGTGCCAGTAGTTTCCGGCAGGGTGGTATTGGAGACATTCAGTACTTC. As protein: CASSFRQGGIGDIQYF.

The chain carries TRBV7-3 and TRBJ2-2, with D hard to call. The CDR3 covers 15 residues. The V end was cut by 3 bases, the J end by 4 bases, with 12 bases between. The germline CDR1 and CDR2 sequences are SGHTA and FQGTGA. Here the CDR3 reads CASSLRQTPTGELFF. The CDR3 coding sequence is TGTGCCAGCAGCTTGAGGCAAACCCCCACCGGGGAGCTGTTTTTT.

V and J are TRBV7-3 and TRBJ2-2; a possible D gene is TRBD2 (5 bases). The CDR3 has 14 amino acids. Per germline, CDR1 SGHTA and CDR2 FQGTGA. The V gene lost 3 bases and the J gene lost 3 bases, with 8 bases spanning the gap. The CDR3 sequence is CASSLGVDTGELFF. The CDR3 DNA follows: TGTGCCAGCAGCTTGGGAGTTGACACCGGGGAGCTGTTTTTT.

The rearrangement links TRBV7-6 to TRBJ2-1, with no clear D. V gave up 4 bases and J gave up 1 base, with 17 bases separating them. The germline CDR1 and CDR2 sequences are SGHVS and FNYEAQ. CDR3 length: 17 residues. The CDR3 sequence: CASSSDPSSISYNEQFF. The CDR3 coding sequence is TGTGCCAGCAGCTCCGATCCGTCTAGTATTTCCTACAATGAGCAGTTCTTC.

The CDR3: CASSSGRGEQFF. For the CDR3, the DNA is TGTGCCAGCAGTTCCGGGCGGGGTGAGCAGTTCTTC. The chain recombines TRBV28 with TRBJ2-1; TRBD2 is a possible D gene (6 bases). Germline CDR1 reads MDHEN; CDR2 reads SYDVKM. The CDR3 covers 12 residues. V was shortened by 4 bases and J by 9 bases, with 10 bases between the two germline ends.

About this clone itself: The sample carries other DNA sequences with the same CDR3. The V gene is TRBV5-1, the J gene TRBJ2-3; no firm D call. CDR3 length: 13 amino acids. Trimming removed 5 bases from V and 0 bases from J, with 7 bases in between. CDR1 and CDR2 from the germline V gene are SGHRS and YFSETQ. CDR3 sequence (DNA): TGCGCCAGCAGTGGTACTAGCACAGATACGCAGTATTTT. Translating gives CASSGTSTDTQYF.

This rearrangement joins TRBV19 to TRBJ1-6; 7 bases line up with TRBD1. V was pared by 6 bases and J by 4 bases, with 6 bases of the junction left unmatched. From germline, CDR1 is LNHDA and CDR2 SQIVND (reference sequence). The CDR3 contains 15 residues. CDR3 sequence: CASSRDSTYNSPLHF. In nucleotides, the CDR3 is TGTGCCAGTAGCCGGGACAGCACTTATAATTCACCCCTCCACTTT.

The chain has TRBV4-3 and TRBJ1-2; D is perhaps TRBD1 (5 bases). Trimming left V 1 base short and J 6 bases short, with 18 bases between. CDR3 size: 16 residues. Per germline, CDR1 LGHNA and CDR2 YSLEER. The CDR3 region is CASSQAGGSRVNGYTF. The CDR3 DNA reads as TGCGCCAGCAGCCAAGCGGGGGGGAGTAGGGTCAATGGCTACACCTTC.

This chain uses TRBV27 with TRBJ2-3; D gene unclear. Trimming left V 0 bases short and J 2 bases short, with 9 bases between. The germline V gene encodes CDR1 MNHEY and CDR2 SMNVEV (reference sequence). There are 15 residues in the CDR3. The CDR3 here is CASSLSWSDTDTQYF. The CDR3 bases are TGTGCCAGCAGTTTATCTTGGAGTGACACAGATACGCAGTATTTT.

The chain combines TRBV27 with TRBJ2-3, with TRBD2 matching over 8 bases. The trim removed 1 base at V and 2 bases at J, leaving 5 bases unmatched. This CDR3 contains 16 residues. Germline-derived CDR1 and CDR2 are MNHEY and SMNVEV (reference sequence). DNA of the CDR3: TGTGCCAGCAGTTTATACACGGGGGGGTCCACAGATACGCAGTATTTT. It translates to CASSLYTGGSTDTQYF.

The chain has TRBV30 and TRBJ1-2; weak D call: TRBD1 (6 bases). Germline V gene lookup returns CDR1 GTSNPN and CDR2 SVGIG (reference sequence). V lost 4 bases, J lost 5 bases, and 8 bases lay in between. This CDR3 comprises 11 residues. The CDR3 is CAWKGEYGYTF. The DNA for the CDR3 is TGTGCCTGGAAGGGGGAGTATGGCTACACCTTC.

The V gene is TRBV5-1, the J gene TRBJ1-5, with 7 positions matching TRBD1. The CDR3 is 18 amino acids. The ends lost 6 bases at V and 2 bases at J; junction bases unmatched: 17. The germline V gene encodes CDR1 SGHRS and CDR2 YFSETQ. CDR3 in amino acids: CASIDRTGSSIGNQPQHF. DNA for the CDR3: TGCGCCAGCATCGATCGGACAGGTAGTTCCATCGGCAATCAGCCCCAGCATTTT.